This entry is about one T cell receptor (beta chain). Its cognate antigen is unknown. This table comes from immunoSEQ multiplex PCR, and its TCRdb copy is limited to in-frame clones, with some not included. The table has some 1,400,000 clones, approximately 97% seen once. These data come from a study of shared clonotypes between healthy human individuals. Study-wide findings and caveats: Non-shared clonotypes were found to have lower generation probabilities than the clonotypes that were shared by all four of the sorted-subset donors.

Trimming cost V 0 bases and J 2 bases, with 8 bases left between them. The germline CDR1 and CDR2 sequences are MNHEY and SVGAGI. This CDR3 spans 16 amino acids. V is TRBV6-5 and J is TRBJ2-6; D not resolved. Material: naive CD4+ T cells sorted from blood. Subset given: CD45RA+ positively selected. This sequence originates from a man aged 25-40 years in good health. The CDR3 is CASSYSLSAGANVLTF. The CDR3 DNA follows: TGTGCCAGCAGTTACTCGCTTTCAGCTGGGGCCAACGTCCTGACTTTC.